The 19 T cell receptor beta chains reported below all come from one sample, sequenced in a study of resident and recirculating memory T cells in vitiligo. Profiling relied on immunoSEQ multiplex PCR, and the TCRdb table lists in-frame clones only, not all of them. The repertoire holds 70,000 or so clones, with approximately 93% as singletons. Sequenced: blood. The receptors stem from a male donor with vitiligo.

The chain uses TRBV29-1 and TRBJ1-2; the D gene is possibly TRBD1 (5 bases). V lost 4 bases and J 2 bases, leaving 5 bases between the germline ends. The CDR3 runs to 11 residues. CDR1 SQVTM and CDR2 ANQGSEA come from the germline V gene. The CDR3 DNA reads TGCAGCGTTGGGACAAACTATGGCTACACCTTC. Translating it yields CSVGTNYGYTF. The full variable domain, its missing parts supplied by reference TRBV29-1 and TRBJ1-2, is SAVISQKPSRDICQRGTSLTIQCQVDSQVTMMFWYRQQPGQSLTLIATANQGSEATYESGFVIDKFPISRPNLTFSTLTVSNMSPEDSSIYLCSVGTNYGYTFGSGTRLTVV.

The chain couples TRBV7-9 to TRBJ1-2; TRBD1 aligns across 8 bases. CDR3 size: 18 residues. With V trimmed by 3 bases and J by 6 bases, 18 bases remained unmatched. Germline V CDR1 and CDR2: SEHNR, FQNEAQ (reference sequence). The CDR3 spells CASSFSVTPTGGTDGYTF. In DNA form, the CDR3 reads TGTGCCAGCAGCTTTAGTGTGACCCCCACAGGGGGTACGGATGGCTACACCTTC.

This chain connects TRBV25-1 to TRBJ2-5, with TRBD2 as a possible D gene (5 bases). The V end was cut by 7 bases, the J end by 3 bases, with 18 bases between. Per germline, CDR1 MGHDK and CDR2 SYGVNS. The CDR3 totals 15 residues. Here the CDR3 reads CASIPTLLGEETQYF. CDR3 bases: TGTGCCAGCATCCCGACACTACTCGGGGAAGAGACCCAGTACTTC. Full variable domain (outside the CDR3, taken from reference TRBV25-1 and TRBJ2-5): EADIYQTPRYLVIGTGKKITLECSQTMGHDKMYWYQQDPGMELHLIHYSYGVNSTEKGDLSSESTVSRIRTEHFPLTLESARPSHTSQYLCASIPTLLGEETQYFGPGTRLLVL.

This clone appeared once. The chain employs TRBV27 and TRBJ1-5; 8 bases are shared with TRBD1. This CDR3 region has 16 residues. The J segment lost 1 base and the V segment lost 5 bases, leaving 7 bases of the junction unmatched. CDR1 and CDR2 (germline): MNHEY, SMNVEV (reference sequence). The DNA of the CDR3 is TGTGCCAGCAGTCCCGCTAACAGGGGGAGCAATCAGCCCCAGCATTTT. Amino acid sequence: CASSPANRGSNQPQHF.

This sequence joins TRBV2 and TRBJ1-4, with TRBD1 matching over 9 bases. Germline values: CDR1 SNHLY, CDR2 FYNNEI. This CDR3 has 16 amino acids. With 4 bases clipped from V and 0 bases from J, the junction kept 3 bases outside the gene matches. CDR3: CASSGQGGATNEKLFF. In nucleotides, the CDR3 is TGTGCCAGCAGTGGACAGGGGGGAGCAACTAATGAAAAACTGTTTTTT.

The J gene is TRBJ1-2, the V gene TRBV4-3; D ambiguous. The CDR3 is made up of 15 amino acids. Germline assignment: CDR1 LGHNA and CDR2 YSLEER. V was trimmed by 0 bases and J by 1 base, leaving 9 bases between them. The CDR3 region is CASSQDGGSNYGYTF. The CDR3 DNA reads TGCGCCAGCAGCCAAGATGGAGGCAGTAACTATGGCTACACCTTC.

This rearrangement joins TRBV10-2 to TRBJ1-2, with D possibly being TRBD1 (6 bases). Germline V gives CDR1 WSHSY, CDR2 SAAADI. This CDR3 comprises 16 residues. V was clipped by 1 base and J by 2 bases, with 14 bases between them. This chain's CDR3 is CASSEWGQEGNYGYTF. For the CDR3, the DNA is TGCGCCAGCAGTGAGTGGGGACAAGAGGGCAACTATGGCTACACCTTC.

The V gene is TRBV18, the J gene TRBJ2-5; 10 nucleotides align to TRBD2. In germline, CDR1 is KGHSH, CDR2 LQKENI. CDR3 size: 16 residues. The V segment lost 2 bases and the J segment 5 bases; nucleotides outside the gene matches: 8. CDR3: CASSPSGTSAGETQYF. The CDR3, as DNA: TGTGCCAGCTCACCATCGGGGACTAGCGCGGGGGAGACCCAGTACTTC.

The chain couples TRBV5-1 to TRBJ2-2; D uncertain. Trimming took off 0 bases at V and 4 bases at J, with 7 bases between the two ends. The CDR3 spans 14 residues. Germline V gives CDR1 SGHRS, CDR2 YFSETQ. The CDR3 region is CASSLETATGELFF. In nucleotides, the CDR3 is TGCGCCAGCAGCTTGGAGACTGCCACCGGGGAGCTGTTTTTT.

This chain joins TRBV4-2 and TRBJ2-1; 10 nucleotides align to TRBD2. Trimming cost V 1 base and J 7 bases; bases outside gene matches: 7. Germline assignment: CDR1 LGHNA and CDR2 YNFKEQ. The CDR3 spans 16 residues. CDR3 in DNA: TGTGCCAGCAGCCAAGTGAATAGCGGGGGGTGGAATGAGCAGTTCTTC. It yields the protein CASSQVNSGGWNEQFF.

This clone is a singleton in its sample. V gene TRBV5-6 combines with J gene TRBJ1-2; the match to TRBD1 covers 7 bases. J gave up 5 bases and V 3 bases, and 7 bases lay outside the gene matches. The germline CDR1 and CDR2 sequences are SGHDT and YYEEEE. The CDR3 length is 14 residues. In DNA form, the CDR3 reads TGTGCCAGCAGCTCTTATGACAGGGTGTATGGCTACACCTTC. Its protein is CASSSYDRVYGYTF.

The V gene is TRBV4-2, the J gene TRBJ2-3, with 8 bases matching TRBD1. V was clipped by 2 bases and J by 4 bases; unmatched bases: 5. This CDR3 spans 15 amino acids. Germline V lookup: CDR1 LGHNA, CDR2 YNFKEQ. The CDR3 here is CASSQKQGDADTQYF. As DNA, the CDR3 is TGTGCCAGCAGCCAAAAACAGGGGGATGCAGATACGCAGTATTTT.

V is TRBV6-1 and J is TRBJ1-5; the match to TRBD1 covers 7 bases. V lost 3 bases and J lost 4; bases outside the gene matches: 3. This CDR3 comprises 14 residues. CDR1 and CDR2 from the germline V gene are MNHNS and SASEGT. The DNA for the CDR3 is TGTGCCAGCAGTGACTGGGACAGAAATCAGCCCCAGCATTTT. Translated, it gives CASSDWDRNQPQHF.

The chain employs TRBV5-8 and TRBJ2-7; the match to TRBD1 covers 10 bases. The germline V gene has CDR1 SGHTS and CDR2 YDEGEE. V dropped 4 bases and J dropped 2; count of bases not matched to a gene: 9. The CDR3 is made up of 16 amino acids. In DNA, the CDR3 is TGTGCCAGCAGCCGCCATGGGGGACAGGGGACCTACGAGCAGTACTTC. Protein sequence: CASSRHGGQGTYEQYF.

This clone came up once. The chain carries TRBV5-1 and TRBJ1-4; a weak D match, TRBD1 (6 bases). The V gene's germline CDR1 is SGHRS and CDR2 YFSETQ. The CDR3 is 15 residues long. V was cut by 1 base and J by 8 bases, with 15 bases left in between. The CDR3 region is CASSLSLGAGEKLFF. DNA of the CDR3: TGCGCCAGCAGCTTGAGTCTGGGGGCAGGCGAAAAACTGTTTTTT.

V usage is TRBV2 and J usage is TRBJ1-6, with D unclear. CDR3 length: 14 amino acids. Trimming removed 4 bases from V and 6 bases from J, with 10 bases in between. Germline V lookup: CDR1 SNHLY, CDR2 FYNNEI. DNA of the CDR3: TGTGCCAGCAGTGGAGCACAGCTTAATTCACCCCTCCACTTT. Translation: CASSGAQLNSPLHF.

The chain carries TRBV6-1 and TRBJ2-2; 8 bases map to TRBD2. With V trimmed by 4 bases and J by 2 bases, 9 bases remained unmatched. The CDR3 sequence is 17 residues long. The germline V gene has CDR1 MNHNS and CDR2 SASEGT. CDR3 residues: CASSGRGSGVNTGELFF. The CDR3 coding sequence is TGTGCCAGCAGTGGCAGGGGTAGCGGGGTAAACACCGGGGAGCTGTTTTTT.

This chain uses TRBV4-3 with TRBJ2-1; 11 bases align to TRBD2. The CDR3 loop spans 17 amino acids. J was trimmed by 2 bases and V by 0 bases; bases with no gene match: 3. Germline CDR1 reads LGHNA; CDR2 reads YSLEER. The CDR3: CASSQEPTSGAYNEQFF. The CDR3 DNA reads as TGCGCCAGCAGCCAAGAACCGACTAGCGGGGCCTACAATGAGCAGTTCTTC.

This clone appeared once. The V call is TRBV4-1, the J call TRBJ2-3; TRBD1 might be the D (6 bases). V was cut by 8 bases and J by 5 bases, with 23 bases left in between. Germline V gene data show CDR1 as MGHRA and CDR2 as YSYEKL. The CDR3 has 16 amino acids. For the CDR3, the DNA is TGCGCCAGCCACTCTTCCCCAGGGGAGCCAGGAGATACGCAGTATTTT. It translates to CASHSSPGEPGDTQYF.